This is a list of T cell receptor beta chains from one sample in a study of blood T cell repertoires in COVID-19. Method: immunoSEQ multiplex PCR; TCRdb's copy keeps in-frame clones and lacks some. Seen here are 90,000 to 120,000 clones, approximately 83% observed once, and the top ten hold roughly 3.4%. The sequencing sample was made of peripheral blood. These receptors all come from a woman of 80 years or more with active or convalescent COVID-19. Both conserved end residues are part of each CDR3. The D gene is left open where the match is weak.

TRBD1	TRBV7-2	CASSRLGQGAKETQYF
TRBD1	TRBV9	CASSQDRITGYTF
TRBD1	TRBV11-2	CASSTGGNTEAFF
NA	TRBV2	CASSEGRVNYGYTF
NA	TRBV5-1	CASSSRVPASDTQYF
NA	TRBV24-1	CATSSEVNGYTF
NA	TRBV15	CATSTGDSNVRETQYF
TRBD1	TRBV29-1	CSVETGVYGYTF
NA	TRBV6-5	CASSRQYNEKLFF
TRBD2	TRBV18	CASSPPGEGGQFF
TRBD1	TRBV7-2	CASSSDRGNYNSPLHF
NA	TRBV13	CASSQLTGKIQYF
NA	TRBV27	CASSLSPPDTTTGYGYTF
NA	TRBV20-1	CSASVAYGYTF
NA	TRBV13	CASRYRDPNTGELFF
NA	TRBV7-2	CASSPLNTGELFF
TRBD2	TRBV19	CASSIMTSPDSWEQFF
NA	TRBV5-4	CASSLGSVSGNTIYF
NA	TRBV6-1	CASSEDRVGTEAFF
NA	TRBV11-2	CATDPRGFSGANVLTF
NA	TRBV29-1	CSAKDTSYEQYF
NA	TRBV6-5	CASSYSGGEQPQHF
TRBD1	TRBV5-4	CASSLGQGAGTEAFF
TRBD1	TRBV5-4	CASSLTQDRGNSPLHF
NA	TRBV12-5	CASGLVRTRPGSPLHF
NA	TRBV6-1	CASSAPDSNSGANVLTF
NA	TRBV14	CASSPDRGLNTIYF
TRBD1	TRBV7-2	CASSLAWTGRYEQYF
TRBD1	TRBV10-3	CAISEADRGRFNEQYF
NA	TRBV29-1	CSVAGTLYEQYF
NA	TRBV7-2	CASSLYIPRQGGAYEQYF
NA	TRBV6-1	CASVGRLKIYYGYTF
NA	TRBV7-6	CASSFLSAGAQETQYF
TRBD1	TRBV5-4	CASSPDRDGYTF
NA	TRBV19	CASTSYRPDNYGYTF
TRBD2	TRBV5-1	CASSHGTSGYEQYF
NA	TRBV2	CASRPSGQLAEAFF
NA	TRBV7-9	CASSASVKTGHYGYTF
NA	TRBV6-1	CASSEQANEQFF
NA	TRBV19	CASRSLGDEQFF
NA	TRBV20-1	CSASSGHEQYF
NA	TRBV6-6	CASSYSNSARGFF
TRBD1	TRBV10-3	CAIRMAPGQGQFPADTQYF
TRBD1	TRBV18	CASSTTGTAYQPQHF
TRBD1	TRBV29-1	CSAGQGNGNTEAFF